The sample holds a few counts of the clone carrying this T cell receptor (beta chain). These data are taken from a study of shared clonotypes between healthy human individuals. CDR1 is WSHSY, CDR2 SAAADI, per germline. CDR3 length equals 14 residues. V was cut by 0 bases and J by 4 bases, with 9 bases left in between. Naive CD8 cells lacked CD45RO, underwent positive selection for CCR7 and left out terminally differentiated effector memory CD45RA+ cells. Libraries were prepared by immunoSEQ multiplex PCR; TCRdb keeps only in-frame clonotypes and omits some of them. The table shows some 2 million clones, with approximately 95% occurring only once.

The receptor was isolated from a man younger than 35 in good health. The chain has TRBV10-2 and TRBJ1-1; maybe TRBD1 (5 bases). Sequencing used naive CD8+ T cells sorted from blood. CDR3 amino acids: CASSESLGGTEAFF. DNA of the CDR3: TGCGCCAGCAGTGAGTCTCTGGGGGGCACTGAAGCTTTCTTT.